One and the same sample provided the 24 T cell receptor beta chains below, sequenced in a study of human T cells and chemical hapten exposure. TCRdb reprocessed the RACE reads with MiXCR, giving one entry per CDR3 protein. Seen here are some 100,000 distinct CDR3 sequences, roughly 9% observed once, and the top ten hold about 3.4%. Regarding time point: patch test 2, 6 weeks after DPC sensitization. Treatment indicated: therapeutic diphenylcyclopropenone sensitization with weekly scalp DPC. The sequenced sample was whole blood, obtained in connection with sensitization to the hapten diphenylcyclopropenone (DPC). These TCRs come from a woman in her thirties or forties with alopecia areata. Some clones in this sample may be carry-over from other donors' samples.

As to this clonotype: A much larger clone differs by one base, so this may be a read error. The rearrangement uses TRBV2 and TRBJ2-1; D not resolved. Germline CDR1 and CDR2: SNHLY and FYNNEI. CDR3 length: 16 amino acids. V was cut by 5 bases and J by 0 bases, with 14 bases left in between. The CDR3 spells CASSNRRVDSYNEQFF. CDR3 nucleotides: TGTGCCAGCAGTAATCGACGGGTGGACTCCTACAATGAGCAGTTCTTC. Supplemented by reference TRBV2 and TRBJ2-1, the full variable domain reads EPEVTQTPSHQVTQMGQEVILRCVPISNHLYFYWYRQILGQKVEFLVSFYNNEISEKSEIFDDQFSVERPDGSNFTLKIRSTKLEDSAMYFCASSNRRVDSYNEQFFGPGTRLTVL.

This clonotype turned up a few times. This rearrangement joins TRBV7-6 to TRBJ2-1; 11 bases are a match to TRBD1. Germline V gives CDR1 SGHVS, CDR2 FNYEAQ. The CDR3 consists of 16 residues. The V segment lost 5 bases and the J segment 4 bases; nucleotides outside the gene matches: 7. CDR3 in DNA: TGTGCCAGCAGCCTAGGACAGGGGGCGAGGTACAATGAGCAGTTCTTC. It is translated as CASSLGQGARYNEQFF.

At least ten counts were recorded for this clonotype. The chain couples TRBV7-9 to TRBJ1-3, with a tentative D call TRBD1 (5 bases). Germline V CDR1 and CDR2: SEHNR, FQNEAQ (reference sequence). There are 14 residues in the CDR3. The germline V and J ends were trimmed by 7 bases and 0 bases, with 10 bases remaining between them. CDR3 residues: CASTTGLSGNTIYF. DNA of the CDR3: TGTGCCAGCACAACAGGACTCTCTGGAAACACCATATATTTT.

This chain uses TRBV28 with TRBJ1-2, with D possibly being TRBD1 (5 bases). The V and J ends lost 3 bases and 2 bases respectively, with 10 bases between them. The CDR3 totals 14 residues. In germline, CDR1 is MDHEN, CDR2 SYDVKM. This CDR3 is CASSFRDGNYGYTF. CDR3 bases: TGTGCCAGCAGTTTCCGGGACGGCAACTATGGCTACACCTTC.

Regarding this clonotype: A much larger clone differs by one base, so this may be a read error. The chain carries TRBV20-1 and TRBJ2-3; D not certain. CDR3 length: 12 residues. Germline V gives CDR1 DFQATT, CDR2 SNEGSKA (reference sequence). CDR3 region: CSLLGSTNTQYF. The DNA of the CDR3 is TGCAGTCTGTTGGGCAGCACAAATACGCAGTATTTT.

This clonotype was found many times. In DNA form, the CDR3 reads TGCGCCAGCAGCTATCGTGCTAACCAAGAGACCCAGTACTTC. Its translation is CASSYRANQETQYF. The chain combines TRBV5-1 with TRBJ2-5; D remains ambiguous. Germline V gene lookup returns CDR1 SGHRS and CDR2 YFSETQ. V gave up 3 bases and J gave up 0 bases, with 9 bases separating them. The CDR3 runs 14 residues.

The chain couples TRBV5-1 to TRBJ1-2, with a tentative D call TRBD1 (5 bases). V lost 4 bases, J lost 1 base, and 11 bases lay in between. Germline V CDR1 and CDR2: SGHRS, YFSETQ. The CDR3 spans 14 residues. The CDR3 nucleotides read TGCGCCAGCAGCCTAGGGGATTTTAACTATGGCTACACCTTC. Its translation: CASSLGDFNYGYTF.

This clonotype was counted only a few times. Here the CDR3 reads CASSYGTGKNIQYF. CDR3 nucleotides: TGTGCCAGCAGTTACGGGACAGGGAAAAACATTCAGTACTTC. The chain is built from TRBV6-2 or TRBV6-3 and TRBJ2-4, with 9 positions matching TRBD1. Losses at the gene ends were 2 bases for V and 4 bases for J; bases not matched to a gene: 0. The germline V gene has CDR1 MNHEY and CDR2 SVGEGT. CDR3 size: 14 residues.

This clonotype was recorded many times. The chain links TRBV12-3 or TRBV12-4 to TRBJ1-2; D remains unclear. This CDR3 contains 14 residues. V was pared by 6 bases and J by 1 base, with 12 bases between. In DNA, the CDR3 is TGTGCCAGCAGGTTGGACCTGAATAACTATGGCTACACCTTC. Translating gives CASRLDLNNYGYTF.

This chain links TRBV6-2 or TRBV6-3 with TRBJ2-2; tentative D call: TRBD2 (5 bases). CDR3 length: 13 amino acids. Germline V gene data show CDR1 as MNHEY and CDR2 as SVGEGT. The ends were cut back, 6 bases at V and 7 bases at J, with 12 bases in the middle. Here the CDR3 reads CASRTRRFGELFF. CDR3 DNA sequence: TGTGCCAGCAGAACCCGGAGGTTCGGGGAGCTGTTTTTT.

The CDR3 reads CSVGAEKNRYTF. As DNA, the CDR3 is TGCAGCGTTGGTGCAGAGAAGAACCGCTACACCTTC. The chain combines TRBV29-1 with TRBJ1-2; D is undetermined. The germline gives CDR1 SQVTM, CDR2 ANQGSEA. This CDR3 region has 12 residues. Trimming took 4 bases from V and 9 from J, leaving 15 bases between them.

The chain recombines TRBV6-2 or TRBV6-3 with TRBJ1-2, with D maybe TRBD1 (5 bases). V lost 6 bases, J lost 3 bases, and 23 bases lay in between. Germline V gene lookup returns CDR1 MNHEY and CDR2 SVGEGT. The CDR3 runs to 17 residues. CDR3 bases: TGTGCCAGCAGCCCATATCCGGTTCCGAGAGGGGACTATGGCTACACCTTC. Translation gives CASSPYPVPRGDYGYTF.

This chain joins TRBV6-6 and TRBJ1-1; D possibly corresponds to TRBD1 (6 bases). The CDR3 has 19 residues. From germline, CDR1 is MNHNY and CDR2 SVGAGI (reference sequence). V lost 2 bases and J 12 bases, leaving 34 bases between the germline ends. CDR3 in amino acids: CASSYPQTGHIRSEGKTFF. CDR3 DNA sequence: TGTGCCAGCAGTTACCCACAGACAGGACATATTAGGTCGGAAGGGAAAACTTTCTTT.

This clonotype showed up just a few times. The rearrangement uses TRBV6-5 and TRBJ1-2; D gene ambiguous. Deletions cut 0 bases from V and 5 bases from J, with 16 bases between. Germline assignment: CDR1 MNHEY and CDR2 SVGAGI. The CDR3 has 16 amino acids. The CDR3 DNA reads as TGTGCCAGCAGTTACTCTGGACGGCGTGCGTGGTATGGCTACACCTTC. Its protein product is CASSYSGRRAWYGYTF.

This clonotype was picked up many times. The junction does not match germline at one end; this may be a read error. V and J are TRBV20-1 and TRBJ2-3; tentatively, D is TRBD2 (7 bases). The CDR3 runs 14 residues. CDR1 is DFQATT, CDR2 SNEGSKA, per germline (reference sequence). This chain's CDR3 is CSPSGQLSTDTQYF. CDR3 in DNA: TGCAGTCCTAGCGGACAGTTATCCACAGATACGCAGTATTTT.

As concerns this clonotype: A much larger clone differs by one base, so this may be a read error. CDR3 amino acids: CSARFFQGAHSYEQHF. The CDR3 DNA reads TGCAGTGCTAGATTCTTTCAGGGGGCGCATTCCTACGAGCAGCACTTC. J is TRBJ2-7 and V is TRBV20-1; 8 nucleotides agree with TRBD1. Germline V CDR1 and CDR2: DFQATT, SNEGSKA (reference sequence). The CDR3 spans 16 residues.

This clonotype has at least ten counts. The chain is built from TRBV9 and TRBJ2-1; tentatively, D is TRBD2 (5 bases). V gave up 4 bases and J gave up 5 bases, with 7 bases separating them. CDR1 is SGDLS, CDR2 YYNGEE, per germline. The length of the CDR3 is 12 residues. The CDR3 reads CASSPGDNEQFF. For the CDR3, the DNA is TGTGCCAGCAGCCCCGGGGACAATGAGCAGTTCTTC. Combining the CDR3 with reference TRBV9 and TRBJ2-1 gives the whole variable domain DSGVTQTPKHLITATGQRVTLRCSPRSGDLSVYWYQQSLDQGLQFLIQYYNGEERAKGNILERFSAQQFPDLHSELNLSSLELGDSALYFCASSPGDNEQFFGPGTRLTVL.

The sample holds many counts of this clonotype. The rearrangement joins TRBV20-1 to TRBJ1-6, with TRBD1 matching over 7 bases. J gave up 9 bases and V 5 bases, and 7 bases lay outside the gene matches. The CDR3 extends over 13 amino acids. Germline V gene data show CDR1 as DFQATT and CDR2 as SNEGSKA (reference sequence). Here the CDR3 DNA reads TGCAGTGCTTCCCCAGGGGACAGTTCACCCCTCCACTTT. It translates to CSASPGDSSPLHF.

This clonotype was picked up many times. V gene TRBV21-1 combines with J gene TRBJ1-2. TRBV21-1 is flagged as a pseudogene. This CDR3 region has 17 residues. The CDR3 nucleotides are TGTGCCAGCAGCCGCAGGGCCGCGAAGATGAAAAACTATGGCTACACCTTC. Its translation: CASSRRAAKMKNYGYTF.

Ten or more counts support this clonotype. The rearrangement uses TRBV12-3 or TRBV12-4 and TRBJ1-2; no clear D gene. CDR3 size: 11 residues. V shed 5 bases and J shed 8 bases, with 9 bases lying between them. The DNA of the CDR3 is TGTGCCAGCAGTGTCGGCTTGGGCTACACCTTC. Encoded protein: CASSVGLGYTF.

At least ten counts were recorded for this clonotype. The CDR3 spells CASSPTGGTGANVLTF. CDR3 nucleotide sequence: TGTGCCAGCAGCCCCACAGGGGGCACTGGGGCCAACGTCCTGACTTTC. The J gene is TRBJ2-6, the V gene TRBV7-2, with 9 nucleotides matching TRBD1. The germline V gene has CDR1 SGHTA and CDR2 FQGNSA. The CDR3 totals 16 residues. With V trimmed by 5 bases and J by 2 bases, 4 bases remained unmatched.

This clonotype was found a few times. This chain connects TRBV3-1 to TRBJ1-6; no reliable D call. CDR3 length: 16 residues. Germline CDR1 and CDR2: LGHDT and YNNKEL (reference sequence). V was clipped by 5 bases and J by 4 bases, with 15 bases between them. In DNA form, the CDR3 reads TGTGCCAGCAGCGCAACCGGAACAGCATATAATTCACCCCTCCACTTT. It is translated as CASSATGTAYNSPLHF.

This clonotype was seen a few times. This chain joins TRBV19 and TRBJ1-5, with D possibly TRBD1 on 5 matching bases. V shed 7 bases and J shed 7 bases, with 29 bases lying between them. The V gene's germline CDR1 is LNHDA and CDR2 SQIVND (reference sequence). The CDR3 length is 18 residues. This CDR3 is CASIDPISGTIGSQPQHF. DNA for the CDR3: TGTGCCAGTATCGATCCTATATCGGGGACGATCGGAAGCCAGCCCCAGCATTTT.

V and J are TRBV27 and TRBJ1-2; D may be TRBD1 (5 bases). The V end was cut by 6 bases, the J end by 2 bases, with 10 bases between. Germline CDR1 and CDR2: MNHEY and SMNVEV (reference sequence). The CDR3 length is 13 residues. The CDR3: CASRSRGNYGYTF. As DNA, the CDR3 is TGTGCCAGCAGGTCAAGGGGAAACTATGGCTACACCTTC.